This entry lists 21 T cell receptor beta chains sequenced from one sample in a study of T cell responses to AZD1222 COVID-19 vaccine. Sequencing was performed with immunoSEQ multiplex PCR; in TCRdb, only in-frame clones are kept and a portion is missing. The table records just under 90,000 clones, about 86% of them present only once. The sample here was peripheral blood, taken on day 0 of MenACWY control vaccination. The source is an adult in good health.

The V call is TRBV6-5, the J call TRBJ1-1; 7 bases agree with TRBD1. CDR3 size: 14 residues. Germline V lookup: CDR1 MNHEY, CDR2 SVGAGI. The ends lost 6 bases at V and 1 base at J; junction bases unmatched: 5. Written as DNA, the CDR3 is TGTGCCAGCAGACCGACAGGGAAGAACACTGAAGCTTTCTTT. Amino acid sequence: CASRPTGKNTEAFF.

CDR3 DNA sequence: TGTGCCAGCTCACCACTAGGAGCTCAAGAGACCCAGTACTTC. As protein: CASSPLGAQETQYF. The J gene is TRBJ2-5, the V gene TRBV18; no clear D. This CDR3 is 14 amino acids long. The V gene lost 1 base and the J gene lost 2 bases, with 8 bases spanning the gap. The germline CDR1 and CDR2 sequences are KGHSH and LQKENI.

The chain carries TRBV19 and TRBJ1-1, with D perhaps TRBD1 (5 bases). The CDR3 length is 15 residues. V lost 6 bases and J 1 base, leaving 15 bases between the germline ends. The germline gives CDR1 LNHDA, CDR2 SQIVND (reference sequence). In DNA form, the CDR3 reads TGTGCCAGTAGAACTAATCAGGGTTGGAACACTGAAGCTTTCTTT. As protein: CASRTNQGWNTEAFF.

This sequence joins TRBV28 and TRBJ1-3, with D unresolved. The CDR3 spans 13 residues. Germline values: CDR1 MDHEN, CDR2 SYDVKM. V lost 7 bases and J lost 6, with 13 bases in between. The CDR3 DNA reads TGTGCCAGCATCCCGGGTGGGCTAAACACCATATATTTT. Encoded protein: CASIPGGLNTIYF.

The genes are TRBV5-1 and TRBJ2-5, with D unclear. V lost 0 bases to trimming and J lost 5 bases, with 5 bases between them. The length of the CDR3 is 12 residues. In germline, CDR1 is SGHRS, CDR2 YFSETQ. The CDR3 DNA sequence: TGCGCCAGCAGCTTGGCTTTGGAGACCCAGTACTTC. Translating gives CASSLALETQYF.

This clone was detected only once. The chain has TRBV27 and TRBJ2-7; 7 nucleotides align to TRBD1. The CDR3 has 17 residues. Germline trimming cut 5 bases from V and 2 bases from J; bases unmatched to any gene: 15. Germline loops: CDR1 MNHEY, CDR2 SMNVEV (reference sequence). The DNA of the CDR3 is TGTGCCAGCAGTCCACAAATAACCGGGACAGTCACCTACGAGCAGTACTTC. The encoded protein is CASSPQITGTVTYEQYF.

V is TRBV5-1 and J is TRBJ2-2, with 7 bases that match TRBD2. This CDR3 is built from 15 residues. The V gene's germline CDR1 is SGHRS and CDR2 YFSETQ. V trimming: 0 bases; J trimming: 5 bases; junction bases outside the gene matches: 4. CDR3: CASSLAGGRTGELFF. The CDR3 coding sequence is TGCGCCAGCAGCTTGGCGGGGGGAAGGACCGGGGAGCTGTTTTTT. Variable domain in full (rest from reference TRBV5-1 and TRBJ2-2): KAGVTQTPRYLIKTRGQQVTLSCSPISGHRSVSWYQQTPGQGLQFLFEYFSETQRNKGNFPGRFSGRQFSNSRSEMNVSTLELGDSALYLCASSLAGGRTGELFFGEGSRLTVL.

The chain links TRBV6-5 to TRBJ2-1; 7 bases match TRBD1. The germline CDR1 and CDR2 sequences are MNHEY and SVGAGI. V shed 10 bases, J shed 12 bases, and the junction held 15 bases outside the gene matches. The CDR3 totals 13 residues. The CDR3 reads CATSRDSSLPQFF. The CDR3 DNA reads TGTGCCACCTCTCGGGACAGTTCCCTACCGCAGTTCTTC.

The rearrangement links TRBV7-3 to TRBJ2-4, with D possibly matching TRBD2 (7 bases). Trimming stripped 6 bases from V and 0 bases from J, with 12 bases between. Germline V gene data show CDR1 as SGHTA and CDR2 as FQGTGA. This CDR3 comprises 15 residues. The DNA of the CDR3 is TGTGCCAGCAGTCAGGGAGGGGGAGCCAAAAACATTCAGTACTTC. This codes for CASSQGGGAKNIQYF. The full variable domain, with the rest looked up from reference TRBV7-3 and TRBJ2-4, is GAGVSQTPSNKVTEKGKYVELRCDPISGHTALYWYRQSLGQGPEFLIYFQGTGAADDSGLPNDRFFAVRPEGSVSTLKIQRTERGDSAVYLCASSQGGGAKNIQYFGAGTRLSVL.

This chain uses TRBV4-3 with TRBJ2-2; D possibly matches TRBD1 or TRBD2 (5 bases each). CDR1 is LGHNA, CDR2 YSLEER, per germline. The CDR3 extends over 18 amino acids. The ends were cut back, 3 bases at V and 3 bases at J, with 20 bases in the middle. CDR3 nucleotides: TGCGCCAGCAGCCACATCAAACGGGACCGGTTTTACACCGGGGAGCTGTTTTTT. Translated: CASSHIKRDRFYTGELFF.

The rearrangement links TRBV20-1 to TRBJ2-7; 9 bases match TRBD2. With V trimmed by 3 bases and J by 1 base, 13 bases remained unmatched. Germline V gene lookup returns CDR1 DFQATT and CDR2 SNEGSKA (reference sequence). The CDR3 is 17 amino acids. This CDR3 reads CSASRESRAGGSYEQYF. The CDR3 nucleotides are TGCAGTGCTAGTCGGGAAAGCCGAGCGGGGGGTTCCTACGAGCAGTACTTC.

There are a few counts of this clone. The chain carries TRBV4-2 and TRBJ2-2; TRBD1 matches at 9 bases. The CDR3 runs to 21 residues. V shed 0 bases and J 0 bases; nucleotides not matched to a gene: 14. CDR1 is LGHNA and CDR2 is YNFKEQ in the germline V gene. CDR3 in amino acids: CASSQDRAGTGYFANTGELFF. In nucleotides, the CDR3 is TGTGCCAGCAGCCAAGACCGAGCCGGGACAGGGTATTTCGCGAACACCGGGGAGCTGTTTTTT.

CDR3 nucleotide sequence: TGTGCCAGCAGTACCCGACAGGGCGGGACTGAAGCTTTCTTT. Protein product: CASSTRQGGTEAFF. The chain links TRBV6-2 or TRBV6-3 to TRBJ1-1; the match to TRBD1 covers 7 bases. CDR1 is MNHEY, CDR2 SVGEGT, per germline. The length of the CDR3 is 14 residues. V shed 5 bases, J shed 5 bases, and the junction held 8 bases outside the gene matches.

This clone was observed a handful of times. The chain links TRBV19 to TRBJ2-7; 7 bases are a match to TRBD2. After removal of 1 base from V and 5 bases from J, the junction contained 2 bases not matched to a gene. Per germline, CDR1 LNHDA and CDR2 SQIVND (reference sequence). The CDR3 sequence is 13 residues long. CDR3 coding DNA: TGTGCCAGTAGTATAGGGGAGGGTAACGAGCAGTACTTC. Its translation: CASSIGEGNEQYF.

The rearrangement joins TRBV3-1 (or the pseudogene TRBV3-2) to TRBJ2-3; the D gene is possibly TRBD1 (6 bases). The CDR3 is 15 residues long. Germline V gene lookup returns CDR1 LGHDT and CDR2 YNNKEL (reference sequence). V lost 4 bases, J lost 0 bases, and 11 bases lay in between. CDR3 sequence: CASSLGTTSTDTQYF. In nucleotides, the CDR3 is TGTGCCAGCAGCCTAGGGACAACTAGCACAGATACGCAGTATTTT.

This chain links TRBV19 with TRBJ2-7, with 9 nucleotides matching TRBD2. The J segment lost 9 bases and the V segment lost 0 bases, leaving 9 bases of the junction unmatched. Germline-derived CDR1 and CDR2 are LNHDA and SQIVND (reference sequence). The CDR3 sequence is 15 residues long. The CDR3 DNA reads as TGTGCCAGTAGTATAGATGGTGCCAGCGGGGGGTCGCAGTACTTC. This gives the protein CASSIDGASGGSQYF.

This chain connects TRBV5-6 to TRBJ2-1, with D uncertain. The CDR3 is made up of 16 amino acids. In germline, CDR1 is SGHDT, CDR2 YYEEEE. V lost 0 bases and J lost 5, with 15 bases in between. CDR3 in amino acids: CASSLVPSFSNNEQFF. The DNA of the CDR3 is TGTGCCAGCAGCTTGGTTCCAAGTTTCAGTAACAATGAGCAGTTCTTC.

The gene calls are TRBV4-1 and TRBJ2-6; D gene uncertain. CDR3 length: 15 amino acids. Between the trimmed V and J ends, which lost 1 base and 3 bases, there was a span of 7 bases. Germline assignment: CDR1 MGHRA and CDR2 YSYEKL. The CDR3 is CASSQGQYGANVLTF. CDR3 coding DNA: TGCGCCAGCAGCCAAGGACAATATGGGGCCAACGTCCTGACTTTC.

This chain links TRBV28 with TRBJ2-7, with D possibly being TRBD1 (5 bases). Looked up from germline, CDR1 is MDHEN and CDR2 is SYDVKM. Trimming took off 1 base at V and 3 bases at J, with 7 bases between the two ends. This CDR3 has 13 amino acids. CDR3 sequence reads: CASSLYDSYEQYF. The CDR3 nucleotides read TGTGCCAGCAGTTTATATGACAGCTACGAGCAGTACTTC.

V and J are TRBV25-1 and TRBJ1-4; D not certain. Trimming shortened V by 8 bases and J by 8 bases, and 18 bases separated the two germline ends. Germline V gene lookup returns CDR1 MGHDK and CDR2 SYGVNS. The CDR3 spans 14 residues. In DNA form, the CDR3 reads TGTGCCAGCGGCCCAGGTGCCGGTTCGGAAAAACTGTTTTTT. It translates to CASGPGAGSEKLFF.

The V gene is TRBV7-2, the J gene TRBJ1-5, with D possibly matching TRBD1 (5 bases). The CDR3 contains 16 residues. Germline CDR1 and CDR2: SGHTA and FQGNSA. V was clipped by 5 bases and J by 5 bases, with 19 bases between them. In DNA, the CDR3 is TGTGCCAGCAGCCCCTCCTGGGGGGGGGACCATCAGCCCCAGCATTTT. Translated, it gives CASSPSWGGDHQPQHF.